The 20 T cell receptor beta chains listed next were all sequenced from one sample in a study of blood T cells in healthy people across ages. With a J-beta primer mix and a sample-barcoded 5' primer, a second PCR ran about 7 to 11 cycles. TCRdb re-called the 5' RACE reads through MiXCR, storing one row per CDR3 protein. The data show about 780,000 distinct CDR3 sequences, about half seen once. Sequencing was carried out using blood. The receptors shown here come from a man aged 80 or over in good health.

The sample holds many counts of this clonotype. The chain is built from TRBV12-3 or TRBV12-4 and TRBJ2-5, with unresolved D. The V end lost 2 bases, the J end lost 5 bases, and 12 bases lay between the germline ends. This CDR3 is built from 14 residues. The CDR3 protein is CASSLSAVGETQYF. The CDR3 DNA reads as TGTGCCAGCAGTTTATCGGCAGTCGGGGAGACCCAGTACTTC.

This clonotype has just a few counts. The chain has TRBV28 and TRBJ1-6, with D maybe TRBD1 (5 bases). Trimming pared 5 bases from V and 5 bases from J, leaving 13 bases between. Germline CDR1 MDHEN, CDR2 SYDVKM. This CDR3 has 15 residues. The chain's CDR3 is CASSDRDGDNSPLHF. The CDR3, as DNA: TGTGCCAGCAGTGACCGGGACGGGGATAATTCACCCCTCCACTTT.

Worth noting for this clonotype: A much more abundant neighbour one base away suggests this may be a read error. The rearrangement uses TRBV5-1 and TRBJ2-5, with 13 bases that match TRBD2. Germline V gene lookup returns CDR1 SGHRS and CDR2 YFSETQ. Trimming removed 4 bases from V and 9 bases from J; junction bases left unmatched: 15. The CDR3 covers 17 residues. CDR3 bases: TGCGCCAGCAGCCTCGGACTAGCGGGAGACGTGATGGAGGCCCAGTACTTC. It translates to CASSLGLAGDVMEAQYF.

The J gene is TRBJ2-3, the V gene TRBV6-2 or TRBV6-3; 7 bases map to TRBD1. CDR1 is MNHEY, CDR2 SVGEGT, per germline. J lost 6 bases, V lost 6 bases, and 6 bases had no gene match. The CDR3 is 13 residues long. This CDR3 reads CASRPTGEDTQYF. The CDR3, as DNA: TGTGCCAGCAGACCTACAGGGGAGGATACGCAGTATTTT.

The chain employs TRBV20-1 and TRBJ2-3; 8 nucleotides line up with TRBD1. This CDR3 is 15 amino acids long. CDR1 is DFQATT and CDR2 is SNEGSKA in the germline V gene (reference sequence). V was pared by 2 bases and J by 5 bases, with 9 bases of the junction left unmatched. The CDR3 loop reads CSARRTGSGGDTQYF. CDR3 bases: TGCAGTGCTAGACGGACAGGGTCCGGGGGAGATACGCAGTATTTT.

The rearrangement uses TRBV19 and TRBJ1-5; a possible D gene is TRBD1 (5 bases). The CDR3 extends over 14 amino acids. CDR1 is LNHDA, CDR2 SQIVND, per germline (reference sequence). Trimming cost V 8 bases and J 0 bases, with 11 bases left between them. CDR3 residues: CASWTRDSNQPQHF. The CDR3 region has the DNA TGTGCCAGTTGGACCAGGGATAGCAATCAGCCCCAGCATTTT.

This clonotype occurred a few times. The gene calls are TRBV7-9 and TRBJ2-7, with 8 bases identical to TRBD2. Per the germline V gene, CDR1 is SEHNR and CDR2 is FQNEAQ (reference sequence). Germline trimming cut 4 bases from V and 0 bases from J; bases unmatched to any gene: 5. This CDR3 is built from 15 residues. The CDR3 nucleotides read TGTGCCAGCAGCTATACTAGCGGCAGCTCCTACGAGCAGTACTTC. It encodes CASSYTSGSSYEQYF.

This clonotype was detected once. This chain joins TRBV6-2 or TRBV6-3 and TRBJ2-4; TRBD2 agrees at 11 bases. The J segment lost 13 bases and the V segment lost 0 bases, leaving 8 bases of the junction unmatched. CDR3 size: 15 residues. Germline CDR1 is MNHEY and CDR2 is SVGEGT. The CDR3: CASSYSGTSGDEQYF. For the CDR3, the DNA is TGTGCCAGCAGTTACTCGGGGACTAGCGGCGATGAGCAGTACTTC.

The CDR3 sequence is CASSDSYSGGRGTDTQYF. The CDR3, as DNA: TGTGCCAGCAGTGACTCCTACTCTGGCGGGAGGGGCACAGATACGCAGTATTTT. The chain joins TRBV6-4 to TRBJ2-3, with 9 bases fitting TRBD2. J was trimmed by 1 base and V by 0 bases; bases with no gene match: 8. The CDR3 sequence is 18 residues long. Germline lookup yields CDR1 MRHNA and CDR2 SNTAGT.

This clonotype was detected only a few times. The chain uses TRBV20-1 and TRBJ2-1; 9 positions agree with TRBD2. The germline gives CDR1 DFQATT, CDR2 SNEGSKA (reference sequence). The CDR3 spans 14 residues. V lost 0 bases, J lost 4 bases, and 1 base stayed unmatched. This chain's CDR3 is CSARDSGSYNEQFF. DNA for the CDR3: TGCAGTGCTAGAGATAGCGGGAGTTACAATGAGCAGTTCTTC.

V usage is TRBV9 and J usage is TRBJ2-5; D perhaps matches TRBD2 (6 bases). This CDR3 comprises 14 residues. V dropped 4 bases and J dropped 1 base, with 11 bases sitting between them. Germline V gene lookup returns CDR1 SGDLS and CDR2 YYNGEE. CDR3 protein: CASSSGLIQETQYF. The CDR3 DNA reads TGTGCCAGCAGCTCGGGACTGATCCAAGAGACCCAGTACTTC. Full variable domain (rest looked up from reference TRBV9 and TRBJ2-5): DSGVTQTPKHLITATGQRVTLRCSPRSGDLSVYWYQQSLDQGLQFLIQYYNGEERAKGNILERFSAQQFPDLHSELNLSSLELGDSALYFCASSSGLIQETQYFGPGTRLLVL.

The sample holds one count of this clonotype. V is TRBV4-2 and J is TRBJ2-3; 8 bases line up with TRBD2. Trimming removed 4 bases from V and 0 bases from J; junction bases left unmatched: 12. The CDR3 contains 18 residues. Germline loops: CDR1 LGHNA, CDR2 YNFKEQ. The CDR3 is CASSLQPGGGTSTDTQYF. The CDR3 coding sequence is TGTGCCAGCAGCCTTCAGCCGGGAGGGGGAACTAGCACAGATACGCAGTATTTT.

The genes are TRBV4-2 and TRBJ2-1; 13 nucleotides align to TRBD2. CDR1 and CDR2 (germline): LGHNA, YNFKEQ. The CDR3 has 17 residues. Trimming took 0 bases from V and 5 from J; bases not matched to a gene: 4. The CDR3 coding sequence is TGTGCCAGCAGCCAAGATCATGGGACTAGCGGGGACAATGAGCAGTTCTTC. This encodes CASSQDHGTSGDNEQFF.

The chain combines TRBV5-1 with TRBJ2-2; a weak D match, TRBD2 (6 bases). V lost 2 bases and J 8 bases, leaving 16 bases between the germline ends. The CDR3 consists of 15 residues. Germline lookup yields CDR1 SGHRS and CDR2 YFSETQ. As DNA, the CDR3 is TGCGCCAGCAGCTTTCAGCGCATACGGGAGGGGGAGCTGTTTTTT. Protein product: CASSFQRIREGELFF.

The chain recombines TRBV12-3 or TRBV12-4 with TRBJ2-1; 15 bases line up with TRBD2. The CDR3 covers 17 residues. V lost 2 bases and J lost 4; bases outside the gene matches: 3. DNA for the CDR3: TGTGCCAGCAGTTTAAGGGGACTAGCGGGAGGATACAATGAGCAGTTCTTC. This encodes CASSLRGLAGGYNEQFF.

This clonotype was found once. V and J are TRBV12-3 or TRBV12-4 and TRBJ2-1; TRBD2 matches at 7 bases. The end of the DNA is better explained by TRBJ2-7, so the J call may be wrong. This CDR3 has 16 amino acids. CDR3 coding DNA: TGTGCCAGCAGCTCCGCTGGGGGAGCGGGGTACAATGAGCAGTACTTC. Translating it yields CASSSAGGAGYNEQYF.

V gene TRBV5-1 combines with J gene TRBJ2-2; D call uncertain. V was cut by 1 base and J by 7 bases, with 2 bases left in between. The CDR3 contains 11 residues. Germline values: CDR1 SGHRS, CDR2 YFSETQ. The CDR3 spells CASSLIGELFF. The CDR3 region has the DNA TGCGCCAGCAGCTTGATCGGGGAGCTGTTTTTT.

This clonotype was counted between two and nine times. This sequence joins TRBV28 and TRBJ2-1; 15 nucleotides line up with TRBD2. CDR1 is MDHEN, CDR2 SYDVKM, per germline. The CDR3 runs 15 residues. With V trimmed by 7 bases and J by 9 bases, 7 bases remained unmatched. In DNA, the CDR3 is TGTGCCAGCACCACCGGACTAGCGGGAGGGGTTGAGCAGTTCTTC. This encodes CASTTGLAGGVEQFF.

This clonotype was seen repeatedly, ten times or more. The genes are TRBV11-1 and TRBJ2-6, with D uncertain. CDR1 SGHAT and CDR2 FQDESV come from the germline V gene (reference sequence). Trimming cost V 5 bases and J 0 bases, with 8 bases left between them. The CDR3 runs to 15 residues. The CDR3 DNA sequence: TGTGCCAGCAGCCTCCTTGTCTCTGGGGCCAACGTCCTGACTTTC. It is translated as CASSLLVSGANVLTF.

The chain has TRBV5-1 and TRBJ2-5; D possibly corresponds to TRBD1 (6 bases). Trimming cost V 2 bases and J 1 base, with 15 bases left between them. Germline CDR1 and CDR2: SGHRS and YFSETQ. The CDR3 totals 16 residues. CDR3 loop: CASSFLQGMAQETQYF. CDR3 nucleotides: TGCGCCAGCAGCTTCTTACAGGGCATGGCCCAAGAGACCCAGTACTTC.